One and the same sample provided the 10 T cell receptor beta chains below, sequenced in a study of T cells after posttransplantation cyclophosphamide. The naive gate required viable CD3+CD4+ or CD3+CD8+ cells with CCR7+CD45RA+CD45RO-CD95-CD27+CD28+ phenotype. The protocol was immunoSEQ multiplex PCR, while the TCRdb copy is restricted to in-frame clones and leaves out a portion. The sample has tens of thousands of clones, 91% seen once. The sequenced sample was naive CD4+ T cells sorted from blood. The receptors come from a young man in good health and a related stem cell transplant donor.

The rearrangement uses TRBV6-4 and TRBJ2-1; 12 bases are shared with TRBD2. Per germline, CDR1 MRHNA and CDR2 SNTAGT. With V trimmed by 3 bases and J by 8 bases, 8 bases remained unmatched. The CDR3 is 16 amino acids. The CDR3 DNA reads TGTGCCAGCAGTGAATTCCTAGCGGGGGGGCCCCATGAGCAGTTCTTC. Residues: CASSEFLAGGPHEQFF.

The chain links TRBV25-1 to TRBJ2-5; possibly TRBD2 for D (5 bases). The CDR3 is 12 residues long. V was shortened by 9 bases and J by 10 bases, with 18 bases between the two germline ends. Germline V CDR1 and CDR2: MGHDK, SYGVNS. The CDR3 sequence: CASKTQTGSQYF. The CDR3 DNA reads as TGTGCCAGTAAGACCCAGACTGGGAGCCAGTACTTC.

The J gene is TRBJ1-2, the V gene TRBV19; 7 bases are a match to TRBD1. The CDR3 totals 14 residues. Germline V lookup: CDR1 LNHDA, CDR2 SQIVND (reference sequence). The V segment lost 7 bases and the J segment 2 bases; nucleotides outside the gene matches: 7. The CDR3 sequence is CASTTTGPNYGYTF. DNA of the CDR3: TGTGCCAGTACCACGACAGGGCCGAACTATGGCTACACCTTC. Drawing the rest from reference TRBV19 and TRBJ1-2, the complete variable domain is DGGITQSPKYLFRKEGQNVTLSCEQNLNHDAMYWYRQDPGQGLRLIYYSQIVNDFQKGDIAEGYSVSREKKESFPLTVTSAQKNPTAFYLCASTTTGPNYGYTFGSGTRLTVV.

The chain employs TRBV5-1 and TRBJ2-3, with D possibly matching TRBD2 (7 bases). The V and J ends lost 1 base and 2 bases respectively, with 14 bases between them. This CDR3 comprises 16 residues. Germline V lookup: CDR1 SGHRS, CDR2 YFSETQ. This CDR3 reads CASSLRPGGPTDTQYF. CDR3 bases: TGCGCCAGCAGCTTGCGTCCGGGGGGCCCCACAGATACGCAGTATTTT. Based on the CDR3 plus reference TRBV5-1 and TRBJ2-3, the full variable domain is KAGVTQTPRYLIKTRGQQVTLSCSPISGHRSVSWYQQTPGQGLQFLFEYFSETQRNKGNFPGRFSGRQFSNSRSEMNVSTLELGDSALYLCASSLRPGGPTDTQYFGPGTRLTVL.

This chain links TRBV5-1 with TRBJ2-2, with unresolved D. The CDR3 spans 14 residues. Trimming took 0 bases from V and 4 from J, leaving 7 bases between them. CDR1 and CDR2 from the germline V gene are SGHRS and YFSETQ. CDR3 in amino acids: CASSLETLTGELFF. CDR3 sequence (DNA): TGCGCCAGCAGCTTGGAGACACTCACCGGGGAGCTGTTTTTT.

The chain recombines TRBV25-1 with TRBJ2-1; D remains ambiguous. The CDR3 is made up of 16 amino acids. Germline V CDR1 and CDR2: MGHDK, SYGVNS. V dropped 2 bases and J dropped 1 base, with 12 bases sitting between them. CDR3: CASSELTPESYNEQFF. The CDR3 bases are TGTGCCAGCAGTGAACTTACACCTGAATCCTACAATGAGCAGTTCTTC.

The rearrangement links TRBV6-1 to TRBJ2-7; D is possibly TRBD2 (5 bases). Germline-derived CDR1 and CDR2 are MNHNS and SASEGT. The CDR3 runs to 14 residues. V was pared by 2 bases and J by 3 bases, with 11 bases between. The CDR3: CASSEFQEVYEQYF. The DNA for the CDR3 is TGTGCCAGCAGTGAATTCCAGGAGGTCTACGAGCAGTACTTC.

A word on this clone: Because the CDR3's place on the DNA is in doubt, the DNA is left out and the CDR3 is given as listed by TCRdb. The chain is built from TRBV21-1 and TRBJ1-2. TRBV21-1 constitutes a pseudogene. The CDR3 comprises 17 residues, both ends counted. The CDR3 reads CASSLIVAAGTFYGYTF.

In its sample, this clone was seen once. CDR3 DNA: TGTGCCAGCTCGCCTGGACAGGACTACAATGAGCAGTTCTTC. Protein product: CASSPGQDYNEQFF. This chain uses TRBV18 with TRBJ2-1; 7 nucleotides align to TRBD1. Germline V gene sequence: CDR1 KGHSH, CDR2 LQKENI. V lost 6 bases and J lost 3; bases outside the gene matches: 5. The CDR3 runs to 14 residues.

The J gene is TRBJ2-1, the V gene TRBV4-1, with D perhaps TRBD1 (5 bases). CDR1 is MGHRA and CDR2 is YSYEKL in the germline V gene. Trimming shortened V by 5 bases and J by 0 bases, and 11 bases separated the two germline ends. CDR3 length: 15 amino acids. The CDR3 loop reads CASSLDSHSYNEQFF. The CDR3, as DNA: TGCGCCAGCAGCTTAGACAGTCACTCCTACAATGAGCAGTTCTTC.